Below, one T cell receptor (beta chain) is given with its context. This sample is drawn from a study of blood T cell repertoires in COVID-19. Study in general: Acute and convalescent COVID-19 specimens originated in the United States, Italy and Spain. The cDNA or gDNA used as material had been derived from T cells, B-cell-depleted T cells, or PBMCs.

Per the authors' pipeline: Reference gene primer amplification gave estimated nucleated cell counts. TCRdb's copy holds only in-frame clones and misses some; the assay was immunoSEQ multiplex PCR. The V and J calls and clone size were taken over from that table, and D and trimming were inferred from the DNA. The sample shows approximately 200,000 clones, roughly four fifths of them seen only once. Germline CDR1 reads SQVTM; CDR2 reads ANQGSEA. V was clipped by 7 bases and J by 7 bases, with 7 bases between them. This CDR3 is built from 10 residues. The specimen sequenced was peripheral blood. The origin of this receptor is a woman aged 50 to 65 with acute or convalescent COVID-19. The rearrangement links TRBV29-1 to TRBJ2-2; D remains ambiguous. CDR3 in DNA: TGCAGCGCCCTCCTCGGGGAGCTGTTTTTT. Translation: CSALLGELFF.